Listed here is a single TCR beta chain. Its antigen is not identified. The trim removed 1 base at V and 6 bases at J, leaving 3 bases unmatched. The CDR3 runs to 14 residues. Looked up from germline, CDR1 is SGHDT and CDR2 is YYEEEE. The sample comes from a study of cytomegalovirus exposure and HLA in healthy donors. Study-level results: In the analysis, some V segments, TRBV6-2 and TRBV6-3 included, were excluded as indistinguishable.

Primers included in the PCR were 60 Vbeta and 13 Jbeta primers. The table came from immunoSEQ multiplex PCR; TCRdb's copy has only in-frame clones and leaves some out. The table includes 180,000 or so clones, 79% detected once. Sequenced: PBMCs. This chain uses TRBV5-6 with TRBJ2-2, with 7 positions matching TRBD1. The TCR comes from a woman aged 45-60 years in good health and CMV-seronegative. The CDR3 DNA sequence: TGTGCCAGCAGCTTGAGACAGGGTCCCGGGGAGCTGTTTTTT. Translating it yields CASSLRQGPGELFF.